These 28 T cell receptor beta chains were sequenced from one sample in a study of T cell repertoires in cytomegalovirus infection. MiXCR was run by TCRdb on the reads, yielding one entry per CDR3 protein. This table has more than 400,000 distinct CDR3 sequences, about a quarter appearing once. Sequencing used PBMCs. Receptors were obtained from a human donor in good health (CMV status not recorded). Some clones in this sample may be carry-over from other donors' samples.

The CDR3 protein is CASSNSGAGETQYF. The CDR3 DNA follows: TGTGCCAGCAGTAATAGCGGAGCGGGGGAGACCCAGTACTTC. The chain is built from TRBV12-3 or TRBV12-4 and TRBJ2-5; 7 nucleotides match TRBD2. The V and J ends lost 5 bases and 5 bases, in that order; junction bases with no gene match: 8. The CDR3 is 14 residues long.

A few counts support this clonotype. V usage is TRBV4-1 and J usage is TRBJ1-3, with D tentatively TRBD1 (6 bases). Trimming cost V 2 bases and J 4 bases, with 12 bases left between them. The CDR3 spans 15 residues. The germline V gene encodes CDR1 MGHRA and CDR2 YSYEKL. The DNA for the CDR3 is TGCGCCAGCAGCCAATTACAGGGTCCCGGAAACACCATATATTTT. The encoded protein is CASSQLQGPGNTIYF.

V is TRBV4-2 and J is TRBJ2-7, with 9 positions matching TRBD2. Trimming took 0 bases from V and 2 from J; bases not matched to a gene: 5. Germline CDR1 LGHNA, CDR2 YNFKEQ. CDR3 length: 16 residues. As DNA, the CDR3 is TGTGCCAGCAGCCAAGAGGTAGCGGGAGTACCCTACGAGCAGTACTTC. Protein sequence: CASSQEVAGVPYEQYF.

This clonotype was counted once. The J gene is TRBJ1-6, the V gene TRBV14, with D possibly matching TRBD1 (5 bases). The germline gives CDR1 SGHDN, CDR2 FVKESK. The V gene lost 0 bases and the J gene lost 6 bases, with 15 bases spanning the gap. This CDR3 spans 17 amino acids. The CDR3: CASSQDPPGTPNSPLHF. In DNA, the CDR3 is TGTGCCAGCAGCCAAGATCCCCCGGGGACTCCTAATTCACCCCTCCACTTT.

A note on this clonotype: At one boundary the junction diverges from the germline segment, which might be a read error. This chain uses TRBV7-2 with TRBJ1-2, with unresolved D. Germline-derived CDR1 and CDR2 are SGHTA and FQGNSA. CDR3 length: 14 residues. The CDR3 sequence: CASSLDHVRPALDF. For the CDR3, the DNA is TGTGCCAGCAGCTTAGATCACGTCAGGCCCGCGTTAGACTTC.

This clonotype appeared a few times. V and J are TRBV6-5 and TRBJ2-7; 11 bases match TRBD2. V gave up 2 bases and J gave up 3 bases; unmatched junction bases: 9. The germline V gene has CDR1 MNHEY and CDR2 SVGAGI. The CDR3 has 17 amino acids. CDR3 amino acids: CASSYGVLAGGGYEQYF. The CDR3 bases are TGTGCCAGCAGTTACGGTGTTCTAGCGGGAGGCGGCTACGAGCAGTACTTC.

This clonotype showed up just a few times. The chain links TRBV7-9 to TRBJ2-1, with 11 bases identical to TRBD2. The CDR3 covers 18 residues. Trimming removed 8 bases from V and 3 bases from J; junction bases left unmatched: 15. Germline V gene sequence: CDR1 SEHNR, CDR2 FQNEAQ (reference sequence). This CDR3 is CASSRGLAGGGIYNEQFF. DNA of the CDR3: TGTGCCAGCTCTAGAGGTCTAGCGGGAGGTGGGATCTACAATGAGCAGTTCTTC.

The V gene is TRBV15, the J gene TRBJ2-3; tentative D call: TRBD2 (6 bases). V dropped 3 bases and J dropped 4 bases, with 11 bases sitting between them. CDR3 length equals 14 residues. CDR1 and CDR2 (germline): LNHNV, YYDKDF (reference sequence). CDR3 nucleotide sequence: TGTGCCACCAGCAGCGGGAGCTGGGCAGATACGCAGTATTTT. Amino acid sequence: CATSSGSWADTQYF. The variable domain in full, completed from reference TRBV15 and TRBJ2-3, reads DAMVIQNPRYQVTQFGKPVTLSCSQTLNHNVMYWYQQKSSQAPKLLFHYYDKDFNNEADTPDNFQSRRPNTSFCFLDIRSPGLGDTAMYLCATSSGSWADTQYFGPGTRLTVL.

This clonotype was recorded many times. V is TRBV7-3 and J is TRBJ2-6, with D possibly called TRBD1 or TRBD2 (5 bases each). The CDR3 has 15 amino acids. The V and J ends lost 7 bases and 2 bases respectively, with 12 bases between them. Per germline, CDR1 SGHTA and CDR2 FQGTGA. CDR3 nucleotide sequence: TGTGCCAGCACCATGAGGGGAGCTGGGGCCAACGTCCTGACTTTC. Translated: CASTMRGAGANVLTF. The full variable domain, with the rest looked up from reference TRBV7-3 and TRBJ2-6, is GAGVSQTPSNKVTEKGKYVELRCDPISGHTALYWYRQSLGQGPEFLIYFQGTGAADDSGLPNDRFFAVRPEGSVSTLKIQRTERGDSAVYLCASTMRGAGANVLTFGAGSRLTVL.

The DNA for the CDR3 is TGTGCCTGGAAACCGACAAACAGCGGCTACACCTTC. Protein sequence: CAWKPTNSGYTF. The rearrangement links TRBV30 to TRBJ1-2; D unclear. CDR3 size: 12 residues. V was trimmed by 4 bases and J by 8 bases, leaving 14 bases between them. Germline CDR1 and CDR2: GTSNPN and SVGIG (reference sequence).

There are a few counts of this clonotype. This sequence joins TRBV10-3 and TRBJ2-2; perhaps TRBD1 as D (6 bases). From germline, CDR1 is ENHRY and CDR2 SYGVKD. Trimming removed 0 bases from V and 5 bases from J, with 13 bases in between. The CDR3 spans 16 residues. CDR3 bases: TGTGCCATCAGTGAGTCGACAGGAGTTGGAACCGGGGAGCTGTTTTTT. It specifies CAISESTGVGTGELFF.

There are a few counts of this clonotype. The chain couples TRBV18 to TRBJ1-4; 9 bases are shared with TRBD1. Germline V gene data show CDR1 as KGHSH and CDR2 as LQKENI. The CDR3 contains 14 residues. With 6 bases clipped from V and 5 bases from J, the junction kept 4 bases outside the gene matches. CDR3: CASSAGTGNEKLFF. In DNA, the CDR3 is TGTGCCAGCTCCGCCGGGACAGGGAATGAAAAACTGTTTTTT.

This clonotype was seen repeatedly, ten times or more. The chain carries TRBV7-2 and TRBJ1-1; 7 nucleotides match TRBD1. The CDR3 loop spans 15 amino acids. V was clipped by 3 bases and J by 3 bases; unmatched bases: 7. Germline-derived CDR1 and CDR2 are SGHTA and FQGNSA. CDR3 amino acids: CASSLAGGMDTEAFF. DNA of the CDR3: TGTGCCAGCAGCTTGGCAGGGGGTATGGACACTGAAGCTTTCTTT.

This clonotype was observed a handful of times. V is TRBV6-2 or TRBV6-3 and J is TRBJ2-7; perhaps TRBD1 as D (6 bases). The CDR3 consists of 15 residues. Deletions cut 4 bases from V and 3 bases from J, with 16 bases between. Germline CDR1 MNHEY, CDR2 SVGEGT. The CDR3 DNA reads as TGTGCCAGCAGTTCAGAGACAGGACCCTACTACGAGCAGTACGTC. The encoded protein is CASSSETGPYYEQYV.

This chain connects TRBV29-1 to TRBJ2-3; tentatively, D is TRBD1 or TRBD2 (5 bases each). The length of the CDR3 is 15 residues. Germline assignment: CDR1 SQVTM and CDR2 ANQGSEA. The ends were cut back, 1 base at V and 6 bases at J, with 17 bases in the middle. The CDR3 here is CSVEGPGHLQDTQYF. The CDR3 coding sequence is TGCAGCGTTGAAGGTCCGGGGCACCTGCAGGATACGCAGTATTTT.

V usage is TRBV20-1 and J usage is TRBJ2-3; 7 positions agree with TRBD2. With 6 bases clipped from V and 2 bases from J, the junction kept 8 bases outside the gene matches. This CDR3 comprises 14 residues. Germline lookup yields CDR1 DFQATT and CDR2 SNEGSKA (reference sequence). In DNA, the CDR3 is TGCAGTGCCACGACTAGCCAAAACACAGATACGCAGTATTTT. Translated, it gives CSATTSQNTDTQYF.

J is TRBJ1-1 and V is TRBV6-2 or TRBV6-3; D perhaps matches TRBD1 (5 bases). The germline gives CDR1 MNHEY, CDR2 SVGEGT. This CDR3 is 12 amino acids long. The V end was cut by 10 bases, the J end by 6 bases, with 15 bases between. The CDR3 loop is CATLPWGAEAFF. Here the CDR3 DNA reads TGTGCCACCCTTCCCTGGGGGGCTGAAGCTTTCTTT.

The CDR3 region is CSAHRTQETQYF. The CDR3 DNA sequence: TGCAGTGCGCACAGAACCCAAGAGACCCAGTACTTC. This chain links TRBV20-1 with TRBJ2-5; unclear D gene. Deletions cut 6 bases from V and 1 base from J, with 9 bases between. This CDR3 region has 12 residues. Germline-derived CDR1 and CDR2 are DFQATT and SNEGSKA (reference sequence).

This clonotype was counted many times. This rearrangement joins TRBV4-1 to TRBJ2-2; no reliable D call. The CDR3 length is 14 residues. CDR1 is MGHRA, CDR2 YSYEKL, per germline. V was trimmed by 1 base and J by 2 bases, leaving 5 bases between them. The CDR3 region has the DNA TGCGCCAGCAGCCAAGTTCAAAACACCGGGGAGCTGTTTTTT. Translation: CASSQVQNTGELFF.

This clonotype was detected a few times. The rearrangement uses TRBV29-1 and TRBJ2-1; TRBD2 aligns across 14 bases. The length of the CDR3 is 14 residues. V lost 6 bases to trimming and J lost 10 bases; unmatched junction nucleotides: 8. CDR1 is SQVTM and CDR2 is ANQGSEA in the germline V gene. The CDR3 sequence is CSVGGLAGAGEQFF. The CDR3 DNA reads TGCAGCGTGGGGGGACTAGCGGGAGCAGGGGAGCAGTTCTTC.

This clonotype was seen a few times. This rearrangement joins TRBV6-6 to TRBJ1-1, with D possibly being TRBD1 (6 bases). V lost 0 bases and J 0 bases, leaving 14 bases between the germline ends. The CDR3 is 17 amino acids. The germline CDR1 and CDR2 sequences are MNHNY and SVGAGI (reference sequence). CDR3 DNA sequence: TGTGCCAGCAGTTACTCGAGGGCAGGGGACCTGAACACTGAAGCTTTCTTT. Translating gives CASSYSRAGDLNTEAFF.

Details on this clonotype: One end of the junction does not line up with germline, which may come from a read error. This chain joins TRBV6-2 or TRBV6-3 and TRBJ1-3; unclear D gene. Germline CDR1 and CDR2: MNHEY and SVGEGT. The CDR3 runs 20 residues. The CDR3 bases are TGTGCCAGCAGCCTCGATCGTCGGCAACCTGAAAGATCCTCTCGAAACACCATATATTTT. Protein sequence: CASSLDRRQPERSSRNTIYF.

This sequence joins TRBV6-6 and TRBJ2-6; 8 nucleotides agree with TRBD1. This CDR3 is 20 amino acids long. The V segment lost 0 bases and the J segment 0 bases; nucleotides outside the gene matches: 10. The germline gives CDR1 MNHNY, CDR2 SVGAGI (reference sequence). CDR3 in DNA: TGTGCCAGCAGTTACTCGAGAACAGGGGGAACCGACTCTGGGGCCAACGTCCTGACTTTC. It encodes CASSYSRTGGTDSGANVLTF.

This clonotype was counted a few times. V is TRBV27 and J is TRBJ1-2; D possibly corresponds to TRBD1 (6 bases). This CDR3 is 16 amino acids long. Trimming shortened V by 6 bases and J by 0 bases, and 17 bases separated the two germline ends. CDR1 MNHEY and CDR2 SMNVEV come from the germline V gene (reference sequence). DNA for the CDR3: TGTGCCAGCAGACCTCAGGGGCCTAGCTCTAACTATGGCTACACCTTC. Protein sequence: CASRPQGPSSNYGYTF.

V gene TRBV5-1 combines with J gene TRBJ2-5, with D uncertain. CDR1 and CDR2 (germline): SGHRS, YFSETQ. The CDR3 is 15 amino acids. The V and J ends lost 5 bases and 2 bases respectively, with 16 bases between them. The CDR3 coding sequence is TGCGCCAGCAGAGTAGGTATCGGACCACAAGAGACCCAGTACTTC. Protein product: CASRVGIGPQETQYF.

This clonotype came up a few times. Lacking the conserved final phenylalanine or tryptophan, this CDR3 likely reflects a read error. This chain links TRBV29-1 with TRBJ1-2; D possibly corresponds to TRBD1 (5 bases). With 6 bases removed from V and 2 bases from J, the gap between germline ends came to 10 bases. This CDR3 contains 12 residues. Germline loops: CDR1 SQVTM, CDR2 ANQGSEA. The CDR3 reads CSVLRENYGYTS. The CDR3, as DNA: TGCAGCGTCCTCAGGGAAAACTATGGCTACACCTCC.

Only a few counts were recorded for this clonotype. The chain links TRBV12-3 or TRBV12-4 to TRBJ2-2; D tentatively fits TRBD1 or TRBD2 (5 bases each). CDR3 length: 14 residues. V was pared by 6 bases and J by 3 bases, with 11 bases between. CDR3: CASSFGAYTGELFF. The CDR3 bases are TGTGCCAGCAGCTTCGGGGCCTACACCGGGGAGCTGTTTTTT.

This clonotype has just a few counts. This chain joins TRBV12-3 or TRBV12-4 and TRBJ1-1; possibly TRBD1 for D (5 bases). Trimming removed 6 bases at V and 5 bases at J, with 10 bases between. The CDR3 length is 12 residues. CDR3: CASRPTGTEAFF. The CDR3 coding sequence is TGTGCCAGCAGACCAACAGGTACTGAAGCTTTCTTT.